This TCR beta chain was sequenced during a study of blood T cell repertoires in COVID-19. Study at large: T cells, B-cell-depleted T cells, or PBMCs provided the cDNA or gDNA that served as material.

Germline loops: CDR1 LNHDA, CDR2 SQIVND (reference sequence). V dropped 7 bases and J dropped 5 bases, with 20 bases sitting between them. The CDR3 is made up of 15 amino acids. As originally analysed: Nucleated cell counts were estimated from reference gene primer amplification. Sequencing was performed with immunoSEQ multiplex PCR; in TCRdb, only in-frame clones are kept and a portion is missing. From that table come the V and J calls and clone size; the DNA was used to work out D and trimming. The profile shows about 40,000 clones, 79% of them singletons. The chain links TRBV19 to TRBJ1-1; D not certain. This clonotype was obtained from an elderly woman with acute or convalescent COVID-19. The source material was peripheral blood. CDR3 in amino acids: CASTRRAGLDTEAFF. In nucleotides, the CDR3 is TGTGCCAGTACCAGAAGGGCGGGTTTGGATACTGAAGCTTTCTTT.